The rows below give T cell receptor beta chains drawn from one sample of a study of T cell responses to AZD1222 COVID-19 vaccine. The table came from immunoSEQ multiplex PCR; TCRdb's copy has only in-frame clones and leaves some out. The sample carries roughly 110,000 clones, around nine tenths recorded once. This material consisted of peripheral blood, taken 28 days after the second AZD1222 dose. These receptors came from an adult who received the AZD1222 COVID-19 vaccine. Both conserved end residues are part of each CDR3. Each record gives: clone size, J gene, D gene, V gene, CDR3 length, CDR3 protein, CDR3 DNA. The D gene is left open where the match is weak. Rows may omit the clone size; those that give it use once, few, many or a size class.

clone_size: NA
j_call: TRBJ1-2
d_call: TRBD1
v_call: TRBV5-6
cdr3_length: 16
cdr3_aa: CASSLGGTGFNYGYTF
cdr3_nt: TGTGCCAGCAGCTTGGGGGGGACAGGTTTTAACTATGGCTACACCTTC

clone_size: NA
j_call: TRBJ1-1
d_call: NA
v_call: TRBV5-1
cdr3_length: 16
cdr3_aa: CASSLRPRGENTEAFF
cdr3_nt: TGCGCCAGCAGCTTGCGACCGCGGGGAGAGAACACTGAAGCTTTCTTT

clone_size: NA
j_call: TRBJ1-3
d_call: NA
v_call: TRBV16
cdr3_length: 16
cdr3_aa: CASSHREPRIGNTIYF
cdr3_nt: TGTGCCAGCAGCCACCGGGAACCCCGGATAGGAAACACCATATATTTT

clone_size: NA
j_call: TRBJ1-2
d_call: NA
v_call: TRBV6-5
cdr3_length: 13
cdr3_aa: CASSPSGLYGYTF
cdr3_nt: TGTGCCAGCAGCCCATCCGGGCTCTATGGCTACACCTTC

clone_size: NA
j_call: TRBJ1-2
d_call: TRBD1
v_call: TRBV3-1/TRBV3-2
cdr3_length: 16
cdr3_aa: CASSPRTGANFHGYTF
cdr3_nt: TGTGCCAGCAGCCCAAGGACAGGGGCAAACTTCCATGGCTACACCTTC

clone_size: NA
j_call: TRBJ2-7
d_call: TRBD1
v_call: TRBV5-1
cdr3_length: 15
cdr3_aa: CASSTDRQGLGEQYF
cdr3_nt: TGCGCCAGCAGCACAGACCGACAGGGGCTCGGCGAGCAGTACTTC

clone_size: NA
j_call: TRBJ1-1
d_call: NA
v_call: TRBV12-3/TRBV12-4
cdr3_length: 12
cdr3_aa: CASSLENTEAFF
cdr3_nt: TGTGCCAGCAGTTTGGAGAACACTGAAGCTTTCTTT

clone_size: NA
j_call: TRBJ1-3
d_call: TRBD1
v_call: TRBV7-8
cdr3_length: 16
cdr3_aa: CASSLVPGGTGNTIYF
cdr3_nt: TGTGCCAGCAGCTTAGTCCCAGGGGGGACTGGAAACACCATATATTTT

clone_size: NA
j_call: TRBJ2-7
d_call: NA
v_call: TRBV5-1
cdr3_length: 14
cdr3_aa: CASSRASEGYEQYF
cdr3_nt: TGCGCCAGCAGCCGGGCGTCCGAAGGCTACGAGCAGTACTTC

clone_size: once
j_call: TRBJ2-7
d_call: TRBD1
v_call: TRBV12-3/TRBV12-4
cdr3_length: 13
cdr3_aa: CASSHDRGHEQYF
cdr3_nt: TGTGCCAGCAGTCACGACAGGGGTCACGAGCAGTACTTC

clone_size: NA
j_call: TRBJ1-4
d_call: TRBD1
v_call: TRBV7-9
cdr3_length: 15
cdr3_aa: CASSLRQGPNEKLFF
cdr3_nt: TGTGCCAGCAGCCTTCGACAGGGACCAAATGAAAAACTGTTTTTT

clone_size: NA
j_call: TRBJ2-7
d_call: TRBD1
v_call: TRBV7-9
cdr3_length: 14
cdr3_aa: CASTPLRQGLEQYF
cdr3_nt: TGTGCCAGCACCCCCTTGAGACAGGGGTTGGAGCAGTACTTC

clone_size: NA
j_call: TRBJ1-1
d_call: NA
v_call: TRBV5-4
cdr3_length: 16
cdr3_aa: CASSVKALLVDTEAFF
cdr3_nt: TGTGCCAGCAGCGTTAAAGCCCTCTTGGTGGACACTGAAGCTTTCTTT

clone_size: NA
j_call: TRBJ2-1
d_call: NA
v_call: TRBV2
cdr3_length: 13
cdr3_aa: CASSPAGWNEQFF
cdr3_nt: TGTGCCAGCAGCCCGGCAGGGTGGAATGAGCAGTTCTTC

clone_size: NA
j_call: TRBJ1-1
d_call: NA
v_call: TRBV30
cdr3_length: 11
cdr3_aa: CAWEWNTEAFF
cdr3_nt: TGTGCCTGGGAGTGGAACACTGAAGCTTTCTTT

clone_size: once
j_call: TRBJ2-3
d_call: NA
v_call: TRBV13
cdr3_length: 14
cdr3_aa: CASSLAGRTDTQYF
cdr3_nt: TGTGCCAGCAGCTTAGCGGGGAGAACAGATACGCAGTATTTT